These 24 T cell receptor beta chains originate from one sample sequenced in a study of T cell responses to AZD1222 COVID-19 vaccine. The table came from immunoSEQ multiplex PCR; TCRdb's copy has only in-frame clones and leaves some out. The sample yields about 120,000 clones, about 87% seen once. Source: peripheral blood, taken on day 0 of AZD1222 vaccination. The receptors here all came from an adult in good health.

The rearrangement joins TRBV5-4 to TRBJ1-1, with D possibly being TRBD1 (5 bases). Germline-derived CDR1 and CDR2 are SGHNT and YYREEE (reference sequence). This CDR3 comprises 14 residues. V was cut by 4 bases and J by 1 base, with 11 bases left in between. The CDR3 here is CASSSTQGNTEAFF. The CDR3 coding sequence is TGTGCCAGCAGCAGTACCCAGGGGAACACTGAAGCTTTCTTT.

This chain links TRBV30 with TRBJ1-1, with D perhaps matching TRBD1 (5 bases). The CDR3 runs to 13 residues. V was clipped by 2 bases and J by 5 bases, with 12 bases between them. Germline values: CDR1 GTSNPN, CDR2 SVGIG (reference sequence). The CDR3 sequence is CAWSPRGWTEAFF. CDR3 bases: TGTGCCTGGAGTCCCCGGGGCTGGACTGAAGCTTTCTTT. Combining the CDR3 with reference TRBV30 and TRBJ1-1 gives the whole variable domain SQTIHQWPATLVQPVGSPLSLECTVEGTSNPNLYWYRQAAGRGLQLLFYSVGIGQISSEVPQNLSASRPQDRQFILSSKKLLLSDSGFYLCAWSPRGWTEAFFGQGTRLTVV.

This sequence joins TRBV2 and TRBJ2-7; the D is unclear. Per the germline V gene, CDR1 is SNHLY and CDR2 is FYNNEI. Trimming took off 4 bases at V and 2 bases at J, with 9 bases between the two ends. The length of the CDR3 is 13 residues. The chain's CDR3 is CASSGGLAYEQYF. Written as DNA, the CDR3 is TGTGCCAGCAGTGGTGGCCTAGCCTACGAGCAGTACTTC.

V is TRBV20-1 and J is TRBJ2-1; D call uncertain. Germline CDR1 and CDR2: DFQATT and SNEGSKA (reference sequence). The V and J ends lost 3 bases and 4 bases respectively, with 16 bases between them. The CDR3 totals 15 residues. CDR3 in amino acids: CSASTANSGYNEQFF. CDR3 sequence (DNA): TGCAGTGCTAGTACCGCGAATAGTGGGTACAATGAGCAGTTCTTC.

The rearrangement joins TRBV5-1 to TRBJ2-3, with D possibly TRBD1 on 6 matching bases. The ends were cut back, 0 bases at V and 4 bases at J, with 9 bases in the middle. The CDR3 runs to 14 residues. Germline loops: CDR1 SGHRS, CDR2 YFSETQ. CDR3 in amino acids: CASSLGQAADTQYF. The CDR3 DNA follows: TGCGCCAGCAGCTTGGGACAGGCGGCAGATACGCAGTATTTT.

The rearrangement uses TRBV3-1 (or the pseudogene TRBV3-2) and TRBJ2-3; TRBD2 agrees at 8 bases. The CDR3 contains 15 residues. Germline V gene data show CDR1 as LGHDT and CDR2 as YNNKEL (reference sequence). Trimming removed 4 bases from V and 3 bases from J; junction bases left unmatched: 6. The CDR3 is CASSLRAGATDTQYF. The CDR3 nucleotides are TGTGCCAGCAGCCTTAGAGCGGGGGCTACAGATACGCAGTATTTT.

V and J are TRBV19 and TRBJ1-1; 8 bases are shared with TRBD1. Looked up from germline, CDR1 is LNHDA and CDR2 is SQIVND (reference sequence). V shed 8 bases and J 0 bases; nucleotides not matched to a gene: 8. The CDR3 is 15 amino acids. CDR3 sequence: CASRQGREMNTEAFF. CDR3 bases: TGTGCCAGTCGACAGGGGCGGGAAATGAACACTGAAGCTTTCTTT.

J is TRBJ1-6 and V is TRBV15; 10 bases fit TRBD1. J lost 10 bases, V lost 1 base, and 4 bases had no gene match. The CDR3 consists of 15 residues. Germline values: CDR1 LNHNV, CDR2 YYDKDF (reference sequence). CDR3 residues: CATSRVRTGGSPLHF. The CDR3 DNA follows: TGTGCCACCAGCAGAGTACGGACAGGGGGATCACCCCTCCACTTT.

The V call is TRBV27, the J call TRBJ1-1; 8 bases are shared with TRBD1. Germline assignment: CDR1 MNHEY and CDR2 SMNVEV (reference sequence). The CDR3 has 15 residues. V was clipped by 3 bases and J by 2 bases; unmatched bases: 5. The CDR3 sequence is CASSFFTGGNTEAFF. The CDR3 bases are TGTGCCAGCAGTTTTTTTACAGGGGGAAACACTGAAGCTTTCTTT.

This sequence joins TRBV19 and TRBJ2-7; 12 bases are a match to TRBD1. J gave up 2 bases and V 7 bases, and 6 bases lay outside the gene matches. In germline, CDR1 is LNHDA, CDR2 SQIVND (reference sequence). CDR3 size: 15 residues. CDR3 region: CASTEGTGGPYEQYF. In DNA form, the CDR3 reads TGTGCCAGTACTGAAGGGACAGGGGGCCCCTACGAGCAGTACTTC.

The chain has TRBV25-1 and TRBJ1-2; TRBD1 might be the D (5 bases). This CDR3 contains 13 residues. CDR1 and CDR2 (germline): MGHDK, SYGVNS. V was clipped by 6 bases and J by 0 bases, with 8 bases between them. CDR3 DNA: TGTGCCAGCAGACCGACAGCTAACTATGGCTACACCTTC. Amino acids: CASRPTANYGYTF.

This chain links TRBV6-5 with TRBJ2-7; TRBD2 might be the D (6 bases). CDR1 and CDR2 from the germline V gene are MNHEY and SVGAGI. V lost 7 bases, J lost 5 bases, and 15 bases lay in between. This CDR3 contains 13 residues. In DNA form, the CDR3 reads TGTGCCAGCACCACGGGGGTGGGCCACGAGCAGTACTTC. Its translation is CASTTGVGHEQYF.

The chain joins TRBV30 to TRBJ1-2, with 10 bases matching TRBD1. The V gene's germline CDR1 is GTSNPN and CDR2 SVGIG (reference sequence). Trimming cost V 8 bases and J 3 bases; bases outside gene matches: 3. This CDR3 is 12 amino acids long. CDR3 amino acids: CAGTGAYYGYTF. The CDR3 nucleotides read TGTGCCGGGACAGGGGCATACTATGGCTACACCTTC.

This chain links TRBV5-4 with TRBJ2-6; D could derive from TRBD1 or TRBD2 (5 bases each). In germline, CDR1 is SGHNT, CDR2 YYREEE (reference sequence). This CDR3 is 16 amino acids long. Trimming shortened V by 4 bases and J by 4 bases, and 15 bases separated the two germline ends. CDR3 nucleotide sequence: TGTGCCAGCAGCCTGGGTGGGGGATCAGGGGCCAACGTCCTGACTTTC. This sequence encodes CASSLGGGSGANVLTF.

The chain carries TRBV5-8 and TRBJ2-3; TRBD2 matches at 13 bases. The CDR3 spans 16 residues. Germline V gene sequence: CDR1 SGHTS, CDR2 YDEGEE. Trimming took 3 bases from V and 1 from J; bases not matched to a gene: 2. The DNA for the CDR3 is TGTGCCAGCAGCTCCGGACTAGCGGGGGGCACAGATACGCAGTATTTT. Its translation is CASSSGLAGGTDTQYF.

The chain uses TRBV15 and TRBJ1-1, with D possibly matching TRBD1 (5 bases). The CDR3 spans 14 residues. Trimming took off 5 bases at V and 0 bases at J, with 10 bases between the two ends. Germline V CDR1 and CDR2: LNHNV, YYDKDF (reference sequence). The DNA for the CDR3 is TGTGCCACCAGCCCCAGGGCGTTGAACACTGAAGCTTTCTTT. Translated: CATSPRALNTEAFF. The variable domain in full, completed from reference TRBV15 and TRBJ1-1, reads DAMVIQNPRYQVTQFGKPVTLSCSQTLNHNVMYWYQQKSSQAPKLLFHYYDKDFNNEADTPDNFQSRRPNTSFCFLDIRSPGLGDTAMYLCATSPRALNTEAFFGQGTRLTVV.

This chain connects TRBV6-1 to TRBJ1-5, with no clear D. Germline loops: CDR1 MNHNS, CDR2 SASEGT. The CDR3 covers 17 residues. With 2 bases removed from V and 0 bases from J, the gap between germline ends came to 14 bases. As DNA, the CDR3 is TGTGCCAGCAGTGAATTCTGGCAGATTTATAGCAATCAGCCCCAGCATTTT. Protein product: CASSEFWQIYSNQPQHF.

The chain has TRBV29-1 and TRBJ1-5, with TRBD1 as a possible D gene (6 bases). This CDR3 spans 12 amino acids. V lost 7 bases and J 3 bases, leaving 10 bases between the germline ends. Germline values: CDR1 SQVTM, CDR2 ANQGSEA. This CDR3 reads CSARDTNQPQHF. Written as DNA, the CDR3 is TGCAGCGCCCGGGACACCAATCAGCCCCAGCATTTT.

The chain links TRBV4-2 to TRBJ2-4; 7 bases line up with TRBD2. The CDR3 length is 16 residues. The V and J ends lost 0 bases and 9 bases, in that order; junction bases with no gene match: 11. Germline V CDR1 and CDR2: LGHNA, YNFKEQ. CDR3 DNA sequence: TGTGCCAGCAGCCAAGATCCTCAAGCGGGATGGAGCATTCAGTACTTC. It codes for CASSQDPQAGWSIQYF.

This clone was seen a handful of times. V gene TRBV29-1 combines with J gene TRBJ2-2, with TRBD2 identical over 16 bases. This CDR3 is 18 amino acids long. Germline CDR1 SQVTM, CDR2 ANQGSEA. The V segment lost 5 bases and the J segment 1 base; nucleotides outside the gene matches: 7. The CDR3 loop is CSVSSGTSGRENTGELFF. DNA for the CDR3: TGCAGCGTTTCCTCCGGGACTAGCGGGAGGGAGAACACCGGGGAGCTGTTTTTT.

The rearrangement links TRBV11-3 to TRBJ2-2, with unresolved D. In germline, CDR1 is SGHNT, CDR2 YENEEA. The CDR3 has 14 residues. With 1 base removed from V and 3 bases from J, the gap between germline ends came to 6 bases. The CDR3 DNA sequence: TGTGCCAGCAGCTTAGTCCCGGACACCGGGGAGCTGTTTTTT. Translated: CASSLVPDTGELFF.

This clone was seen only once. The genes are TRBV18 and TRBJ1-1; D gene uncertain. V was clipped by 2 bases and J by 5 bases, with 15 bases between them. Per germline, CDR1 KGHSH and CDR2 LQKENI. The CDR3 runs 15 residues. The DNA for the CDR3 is TGTGCCAGCTCACCAATCCAGATAGCTAATACTGAAGCTTTCTTT. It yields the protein CASSPIQIANTEAFF.

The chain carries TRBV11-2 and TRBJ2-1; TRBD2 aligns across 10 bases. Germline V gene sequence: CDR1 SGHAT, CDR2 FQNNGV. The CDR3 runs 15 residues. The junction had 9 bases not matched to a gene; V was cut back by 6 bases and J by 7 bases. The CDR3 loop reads CASRVAGGSDNEQFF. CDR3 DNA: TGTGCCAGCAGGGTAGCGGGGGGATCTGATAATGAGCAGTTCTTC.

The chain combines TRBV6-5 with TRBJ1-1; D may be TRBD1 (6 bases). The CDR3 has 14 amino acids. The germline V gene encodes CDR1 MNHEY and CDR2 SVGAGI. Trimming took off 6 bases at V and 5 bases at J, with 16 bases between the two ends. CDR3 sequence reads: CASRPPGVRTEAFF. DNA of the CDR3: TGTGCCAGCAGGCCCCCAGGGGTTAGAACTGAAGCTTTCTTT.